The 6 T cell receptor beta chains below all came from one sample that was sequenced in a study of blood T cell repertoires in COVID-19. Some clones are missing from TCRdb's copy, which holds only in-frame ones; the method was immunoSEQ multiplex PCR. The sample gives some 100,000 clones, around 90% of which show up once; roughly 3.5% is in the top ten. Input material: peripheral blood. These TCRs come from a woman aged 70 to 79 with acute or convalescent COVID-19.

This chain uses TRBV5-1 with TRBJ2-1, with 12 nucleotides matching TRBD2. Trimming removed 0 bases from V and 7 bases from J; junction bases left unmatched: 5. CDR1 is SGHRS, CDR2 YFSETQ, per germline. The CDR3 contains 16 residues. The CDR3 bases are TGCGCCAGCAGCTTGGATCTAGCGGGAGGGACTAATGAGCAGTTCTTC. Translation gives CASSLDLAGGTNEQFF.

This chain joins TRBV11-3 and TRBJ2-1; tentative D call: TRBD1 (5 bases). The CDR3 totals 12 residues. V was clipped by 0 bases and J by 10 bases, with 7 bases between them. Looked up from germline, CDR1 is SGHNT and CDR2 is YENEEA. CDR3 sequence: CASSLDRGEQFF. The DNA of the CDR3 is TGTGCCAGCAGCTTAGATAGGGGCGAGCAGTTCTTC.

The chain links TRBV7-2 to TRBJ1-4; no firm D call. V lost 5 bases to trimming and J lost 8 bases, with 12 bases between them. This CDR3 is 13 amino acids long. Germline-derived CDR1 and CDR2 are SGHTA and FQGNSA. The DNA of the CDR3 is TGTGCCAGCAGCCGGGGAGGGAGCGAAAAACTGTTTTTT. This gives the protein CASSRGGSEKLFF.

The chain joins TRBV3-1 (or the pseudogene TRBV3-2) to TRBJ2-3; TRBD2 agrees at 9 bases. Trimming removed 2 bases from V and 1 base from J; junction bases left unmatched: 1. The CDR3 consists of 15 residues. Germline assignment: CDR1 LGHDT and CDR2 YNNKEL (reference sequence). DNA of the CDR3: TGTGCCAGCAGCCAATTAGCGGGGGGCACAGATACGCAGTATTTT. Translation: CASSQLAGGTDTQYF.

This clone occurred once. V gene TRBV29-1 combines with J gene TRBJ1-1; 8 bases map to TRBD1. CDR3 length: 11 residues. The germline V gene encodes CDR1 SQVTM and CDR2 ANQGSEA. The chain's CDR3 is CSVDRATEAFF. The CDR3 DNA reads TGCAGTGTGGACAGGGCCACTGAAGCTTTCTTT.

This rearrangement joins TRBV7-2 to TRBJ1-5; TRBD1 is a possible D gene (5 bases). The germline V gene has CDR1 SGHTA and CDR2 FQGNSA. This CDR3 spans 14 amino acids. Between the trimmed V and J ends, which lost 1 base and 4 bases, there was a span of 8 bases. The CDR3 is CASSLERGNQPQHF. As DNA, the CDR3 is TGTGCCAGCAGCTTAGAGCGGGGGAATCAGCCCCAGCATTTT.